This TCR beta chain was identified during a study of T cell responses to AZD1222 COVID-19 vaccine listed by TCRdb under 2021. With respect to the entire study: TCR sequencing covered over 230 trial participants: approximately 200 given two doses of AZD1222 and approximately 26 given two doses of MenACWY control vaccine. Trial participants were enrolled by age into subgroups of 18-55, 56-69 and 70-plus years, and around 140, 26 and 57 TCR-sequenced participants, respectively, were included in these subgroups.

Reading the label with the study, this specimen's time point is: about 28 days (+/-7) after the second vaccine dose. Because spike-specific TCR depth and breadth did not differ between the two schedules, AZD1222 recipients who got a second dose at roughly 4 weeks were pooled with those who got a second dose at roughly 12 weeks. Vaccinee samples came from UK trials COV001 and COV002, including a single-blind randomized controlled phase 2/3 trial of AZD1222 (ChAdOx1 nCoV-19) in healthy adults. For TCRbeta chain sequencing, PBMC samples from trial participants were taken at day 0 and at day 28 after the second dose. Regarding this clone: Its antigen target is currently unknown. No much larger clone is present one base from it, and per-base qualities are unavailable.

The CDR3 regions of human TCRbeta chains were subjected to immunosequencing. As for how the authors treated the data: TCRs in the repertoires were compared against a reference library of SARS-CoV-2-specific TCRs that had been generated with the MIRA antigen-specificity platform. Breadth was defined as the fraction of unique TCRs that were SARS-CoV-2-associated. Depth was defined as the fraction of total T cells that were SARS-CoV-2-associated. Using the MIRA data, every spike-specific TCR was mapped to the spike region that the TCR reacted to and assigned to either a CD4 or a CD8 class. Log10-transformed breadth and depth values were compared by one-way ANOVA with Sidak's multiple comparisons tests. TCRdb's version of the immuneACCESS table is confined to in-frame rearrangements and falls short of the full clone set. An unresolved V gene accounts for under half of the shortfall where checked; the remainder is of unknown origin. The V and J calls and clone size were taken over from that table, and D and trimming were inferred from the DNA. The table for this sample lists roughly 150,000 clones; roughly 92% of them were counted only once. The ten top clones hold 1% to 1.5% of the sample.

Study-wide findings and limitations: Most participants were white British and females outnumbered males, and the authors suggested that clonal diversity may have been underestimated. Conclusions about previously exposed vaccinees are limited because only six or seven AZD1222 recipients were SARS-CoV-2 seropositive at baseline. The 56-69-year group was small, and its depth increase did not reach significance, likely because of low power. After two AZD1222 doses, both the breadth and the depth of spike-specific TCRs were significantly higher than at day 0 and than in MenACWY recipients. The vaccine-associated CD4 TCRs covered the entire spike protein, and the dominant responses fell in regions 160-218 and 743-854. Because no samples from the day 14 peak response were available, repertoires could be characterized only after the peak T cell response. Reportedly, close to half of the unique spike-specific TCRs recognized epitopes lying outside the regions that are mutated in the B.1.351 and B.1.1.7 variants.

The material sequenced was peripheral blood, taken 28 days after the second AZD1222 dose. The TCR sequence derives from an adult who received the AZD1222 COVID-19 vaccine.

Here is the DNA: TGCGCCAGCAGACCGATCACAGGGCCCGGGGAGCTGTTTTTT. Translated, this gives CASRPITGPGELFF. The rearrangement combines TRBV23-1 with TRBJ2-2, and the D gene may be TRBD1, 6 bases matching. TRBV23-1 is flagged as an ORF with uncertain function. Including cysteine and phenylalanine, the CDR3 has 14 amino acids. Here the CDR3 DNA is all that survives: 42 bases in frame from base 1. Cut back by 6 bases and 6 bases, the V and J ends lie 14 bases apart.